The 19 T cell receptor beta chains below were found in one sample sequenced in a study of blood T cells in healthy people across ages. The authors ran a second PCR of about 7 to 11 cycles using a sample-barcoded 5' primer and a J-beta primer mix. TCRdb called the 5' RACE reads again in MiXCR, with one record for every CDR3 protein. The sample includes around 1,700,000 distinct CDR3 sequences, roughly 28% seen only once; the top ten take 7.7%. Sequencing was done on a sample of blood. Source of these receptors: a woman in her twenties or thirties in good health.

To note about this clonotype: This could be a read error, since a much larger clone is one nucleotide away. The chain has TRBV7-3 and TRBJ2-1; weak D call: TRBD2 (7 bases). Between the trimmed V and J ends, which lost 5 bases and 13 bases, there was a span of 24 bases. Germline V lookup: CDR1 SGHTA, CDR2 FQGTGA. The CDR3 is 15 amino acids. The CDR3 region has the DNA TGTGCCAGCAGCCTCGGTGCAGGGGAGGGGGAGACCCAGTTCTTC. Protein product: CASSLGAGEGETQFF.

This clonotype has at least ten counts. V usage is TRBV7-2 and J usage is TRBJ2-4; TRBD2 matches 7 bases. CDR3 size: 16 residues. Germline V CDR1 and CDR2: SGHTA, FQGNSA. J was trimmed by 8 bases and V by 5 bases; bases with no gene match: 15. As DNA, the CDR3 is TGTGCCAGCAGCCCTTTGGGGGGGGAGGGCCTACACATTCAGTACTTC. It yields the protein CASSPLGGEGLHIQYF.

The chain links TRBV11-2 to TRBJ2-3; maybe TRBD2 (6 bases). Looked up from germline, CDR1 is SGHAT and CDR2 is FQNNGV. The V and J ends lost 5 bases and 4 bases respectively, with 16 bases between them. The CDR3 has 15 residues. The CDR3 DNA is TGTGCCAGCAGCATTGGGACTCTGGACCCAGATACGCAGTATTTT. Amino acid sequence: CASSIGTLDPDTQYF.

The chain recombines TRBV7-3 with TRBJ1-2; no clear D gene. V lost 5 bases and J 1 base, leaving 11 bases between the germline ends. Germline lookup yields CDR1 SGHTA and CDR2 FQGTGA. The CDR3 runs 14 residues. The CDR3 bases are TGTGCCAGCAGCCTCAACCCTATTAACTATGGCTACACCTTC. Residues: CASSLNPINYGYTF.

This clonotype showed up just a few times. The chain recombines TRBV6-5 with TRBJ1-5; D is uncertain. V was shortened by 5 bases and J by 2 bases, with 10 bases between the two germline ends. In germline, CDR1 is MNHEY, CDR2 SVGAGI. This CDR3 has 14 amino acids. CDR3 DNA: TGTGCCAGCAGTCCCTCAGCGGGCAATCAGCCCCAGCATTTT. It translates to CASSPSAGNQPQHF.

This chain connects TRBV20-1 to TRBJ2-5; 15 bases match TRBD2. This CDR3 comprises 18 residues. V shed 3 bases, J shed 2 bases, and the junction held 10 bases outside the gene matches. Germline values: CDR1 DFQATT, CDR2 SNEGSKA (reference sequence). CDR3 amino acids: CSASFGVGLAGGQETQYF. Here the CDR3 DNA reads TGCAGTGCTAGCTTTGGAGTGGGACTAGCGGGAGGACAAGAGACCCAGTACTTC.

This clonotype was detected a few times. The CDR3: CASSPGTARHTEAFF. CDR3 nucleotides: TGCGCCAGCAGCCCGGGGACAGCCAGGCACACTGAAGCTTTCTTT. This chain joins TRBV5-1 and TRBJ1-1; 7 positions match TRBD1. The CDR3 is 15 amino acids. CDR1 is SGHRS and CDR2 is YFSETQ in the germline V gene. Losses at the gene ends were 4 bases for V and 3 bases for J; bases not matched to a gene: 9.

This clonotype occurred once. The rearrangement uses TRBV28 and TRBJ2-1; 10 bases are shared with TRBD2. Unmatched junction bases numbered 13, after V lost 1 base and J lost 7 bases. Looked up from germline, CDR1 is MDHEN and CDR2 is SYDVKM. The CDR3 is made up of 18 amino acids. The CDR3 protein is CASSLSYGVAGGFNEQFF. CDR3 coding DNA: TGTGCCAGCAGTTTATCCTATGGGGTAGCGGGGGGCTTTAATGAGCAGTTCTTC.

CDR3 protein: CASGPLGFGSGTSYNEQFF. CDR3 in DNA: TGTGCTAGTGGTCCCCTAGGGTTCGGTAGCGGGACCTCCTACAATGAGCAGTTCTTC. The chain has TRBV12-5 and TRBJ2-1, with 8 bases that match TRBD2. Germline lookup yields CDR1 LGHNT and CDR2 FRNRAP. With 5 bases clipped from V and 0 bases from J, the junction kept 15 bases outside the gene matches. CDR3 length: 19 residues. Full variable domain (missing parts from reference TRBV12-5 and TRBJ2-1): DARVTQTPRHKVTEMGQEVTMRCQPILGHNTVFWYRQTMMQGLELLAYFRNRAPLDDSGMPKDRFSAEMPDATLATLKIQPSEPRDSAVYFCASGPLGFGSGTSYNEQFFGPGTRLTVL.

With respect to this clonotype: Likely a read error: the CDR3 ends without its conserved phenylalanine or tryptophan. The rearrangement links TRBV6-5 to TRBJ2-5; 14 bases line up with TRBD2. Germline CDR1 reads MNHEY; CDR2 reads SVGAGI. This CDR3 has 15 residues. This chain's CDR3 is CASSYQGLAGEIQYS. Written as DNA, the CDR3 is TGTGCCAGCAGTTATCAGGGACTAGCGGGAGAGATCCAGTACTCC.

This clonotype has just a few counts. The chain couples TRBV6-1 to TRBJ2-7; D is possibly TRBD1 (6 bases). Trimming took off 5 bases at V and 5 bases at J, with 13 bases between the two ends. The CDR3 loop spans 13 amino acids. Germline CDR1 and CDR2: MNHNS and SASEGT. CDR3 DNA: TGTGCCAGCAGTTCACAGGGATATGACGAGCAGTACTTC. Protein product: CASSSQGYDEQYF.

The table lists this clonotype with a few counts. The rearrangement uses TRBV3-1 and TRBJ1-1, with unresolved D. Trimming removed 4 bases from V and 3 bases from J, with 24 bases in between. CDR3 length: 18 amino acids. From germline, CDR1 is LGHDT and CDR2 YNNKEL (reference sequence). Here the CDR3 DNA reads TGTGCCAGCAGCCCCGGAGGTCCTATCAGGAGCCGTTACACTGAAGCTTTCTTT. It is translated as CASSPGGPIRSRYTEAFF.

This clonotype was counted only a few times. The gene calls are TRBV5-1 and TRBJ2-7; 11 bases fit TRBD1. Germline CDR1 and CDR2: SGHRS and YFSETQ. J was trimmed by 3 bases and V by 1 base; bases with no gene match: 6. The CDR3 is made up of 16 amino acids. DNA of the CDR3: TGCGCCAGCAGCTTGCAAACCGGGACAGGGGGCTACGAGCAGTACTTC. Its translation: CASSLQTGTGGYEQYF.

The CDR3 spells CASRRRDRDNQPQHF. DNA for the CDR3: TGTGCCAGCAGACGCCGGGACAGAGACAATCAGCCCCAGCATTTT. The rearrangement joins TRBV28 to TRBJ1-5, with TRBD1 identical over 7 bases. J gave up 3 bases and V 6 bases, and 8 bases lay outside the gene matches. From germline, CDR1 is MDHEN and CDR2 SYDVKM. CDR3 size: 15 residues.

This clonotype was seen ten or more times. V usage is TRBV28 and J usage is TRBJ2-7, with D possibly TRBD2 on 7 matching bases. From germline, CDR1 is MDHEN and CDR2 SYDVKM. The CDR3 consists of 15 residues. Between the trimmed V and J ends, which lost 4 bases and 4 bases, there was a span of 17 bases. The CDR3 here is CASSYDGGRGYEQYF. The CDR3 nucleotides read TGTGCCAGCAGTTACGACGGGGGGCGTGGGTACGAGCAGTACTTC.

This clonotype was detected many times. V is TRBV9 and J is TRBJ2-7; a possible D gene is TRBD1 (5 bases). Trimming left V 0 bases short and J 1 base short, with 8 bases between. Germline lookup yields CDR1 SGDLS and CDR2 YYNGEE. The CDR3 totals 14 residues. CDR3 nucleotide sequence: TGTGCCAGCAGCGTAGGGGCAGGGTCCTACGAGCAGTACTTC. It specifies CASSVGAGSYEQYF. Based on the CDR3 plus reference TRBV9 and TRBJ2-7, the full variable domain is DSGVTQTPKHLITATGQRVTLRCSPRSGDLSVYWYQQSLDQGLQFLIQYYNGEERAKGNILERFSAQQFPDLHSELNLSSLELGDSALYFCASSVGAGSYEQYFGPGTRLTVT.

Comment on this clonotype: A much bigger clone sits one base away, suggesting this may be a read error. The genes are TRBV9 and TRBJ2-1; 7 positions match TRBD2. V dropped 1 base and J dropped 1; count of bases not matched to a gene: 2. The CDR3 consists of 15 residues. Looked up from germline, CDR1 is SGDLS and CDR2 is YYNGEE. The CDR3 DNA reads as TGTGCCAGCAGCGTAACCGGGAGGTCCTACAATGAGCAGTTCTTC. Its translation is CASSVTGRSYNEQFF.

In its sample, this clonotype was seen a few times. CDR3 nucleotide sequence: TGTGCCAGCTCACAACGATCAAGCAGGAGCTCCTACAATGAGCAGTTCTTC. Its translation: CASSQRSSRSSYNEQFF. The genes are TRBV18 and TRBJ2-1, with D unclear. V gave up 4 bases and J gave up 0 bases, with 16 bases separating them. The CDR3 totals 17 residues. Germline V gene data show CDR1 as KGHSH and CDR2 as LQKENI.

V gene TRBV7-8 combines with J gene TRBJ1-2; D is possibly TRBD1 (5 bases). V was shortened by 1 base and J by 4 bases, with 10 bases between the two germline ends. Germline V lookup: CDR1 SGHVS, CDR2 FQNEAQ. The CDR3 extends over 14 amino acids. CDR3 region: CASSLESTAYGYTF. The CDR3, as DNA: TGTGCCAGCAGCTTAGAGTCGACAGCCTATGGCTACACCTTC.